This TCR beta chain came from a study of blood T cell repertoires in COVID-19. J gave up 4 bases and V 5 bases, and 7 bases lay outside the gene matches. Germline V CDR1 and CDR2: MDHEN, SYDVKM. The CDR3 is 14 amino acids. Study processing details: The authors estimated nucleated cell counts from reference gene primer amplification. Some clones are missing from TCRdb's copy, which holds only in-frame ones; the method was immunoSEQ multiplex PCR. From that table come the V and J calls and clone size; the DNA was used to work out D and trimming. The repertoire includes 290,000 or so clones, 80% to 95% of them detected once, and roughly 1.1% sits in the top ten. Participants, about 18 to 100 years old, spanned under 25 US areas. Recovery meant two consecutive negative NP/OP PCR tests, professional clearance, or resolved symptoms.

The V call is TRBV28, the J call TRBJ2-7; 8 bases map to TRBD1. The source of this sequence is a woman in her twenties or thirties who had recovered from COVID-19. Sequencing used PBMCs or T cells enriched from blood (not recorded which). CDR3 protein: CASSNPGQVYEQYF. CDR3 nucleotides: TGTGCCAGCAGTAACCCGGGACAGGTATACGAGCAGTACTTC.